One sample yielded the 14 T cell receptor beta chains listed below, sequenced in a study of blood T cell repertoires in COVID-19. Assay: immunoSEQ multiplex PCR; the TCRdb copy retains only in-frame clones and omits some. The profile covers 150,000 to 200,000 clones, with approximately 87% appearing a single time and 9.5% to 12% taken by the ten largest. The sample was peripheral blood. These receptors all stem from a woman between 55 and 75 years old with COVID-19, enrolled during active disease.

The chain couples TRBV27 to TRBJ1-5, with D unresolved. There are 13 residues in the CDR3. With 5 bases removed from V and 6 bases from J, the gap between germline ends came to 11 bases. Germline CDR1 and CDR2: MNHEY and SMNVEV (reference sequence). CDR3 DNA sequence: TGTGCCAGCAGTCGACGGCCGGGTCAGCCCCAGCATTTT. This codes for CASSRRPGQPQHF.

The chain recombines TRBV4-1 with TRBJ1-1, with 7 bases lining up with TRBD1. CDR1 is MGHRA and CDR2 is YSYEKL in the germline V gene. This CDR3 contains 17 residues. J gave up 0 bases and V 2 bases, and 9 bases lay outside the gene matches. CDR3 loop: CASSQRGVQGMNTEAFF. CDR3 DNA sequence: TGCGCCAGCAGCCAAAGGGGGGTACAGGGGATGAACACTGAAGCTTTCTTT.

This clone showed up just once. The chain couples TRBV10-3 to TRBJ2-7; TRBD1 matches 11 bases. In germline, CDR1 is ENHRY, CDR2 SYGVKD. This CDR3 is 14 amino acids long. V shed 8 bases and J 6 bases; nucleotides not matched to a gene: 9. CDR3 residues: CAIRTGTGGGEQYF. Written as DNA, the CDR3 is TGTGCCATCCGCACGGGGACAGGGGGGGGCGAGCAGTACTTC.

This chain joins TRBV6-5 and TRBJ1-5, with 9 bases identical to TRBD1. The CDR3 length is 15 residues. The germline V gene encodes CDR1 MNHEY and CDR2 SVGAGI. J gave up 0 bases and V 6 bases, and 3 bases lay outside the gene matches. CDR3 region: CASRGQGGSNQPQHF. Written as DNA, the CDR3 is TGTGCCAGCAGGGGACAGGGTGGTAGCAATCAGCCCCAGCATTTT.

About this clone: This clone may be a read error of a much larger clone one base away. The V and J genes are TRBV11-2 and TRBJ2-7; D is undetermined. The CDR3 runs 11 residues. CDR1 and CDR2 (germline): SGHAT, FQNNGV. Trimming pared 4 bases from V and 3 bases from J, leaving 4 bases between. The CDR3 DNA sequence: TGTGCCAGCAGCTCTCGCTACGAGCAGTACTTC. It translates to CASSSRYEQYF.

The chain uses TRBV6-5 and TRBJ1-3; no firm D call. Between the trimmed V and J ends, which lost 3 bases and 0 bases, there was a span of 12 bases. CDR1 and CDR2 from the germline V gene are MNHEY and SVGAGI. The CDR3 has 16 amino acids. The CDR3 here is CASSYSGESSGNTIYF. CDR3 in DNA: TGTGCCAGCAGTTATAGTGGAGAGAGCTCTGGAAACACCATATATTTT.

In nucleotides, the CDR3 is TGTGCCAGCAGTTTGGGACAGGACAGGACCTACGAGCAGTACTTC. Amino acids: CASSLGQDRTYEQYF. V and J are TRBV27 and TRBJ2-7; 8 bases align to TRBD1. Germline CDR1 is MNHEY and CDR2 is SMNVEV (reference sequence). The CDR3 extends over 15 amino acids. V shed 3 bases and J 2 bases; nucleotides not matched to a gene: 6.

The genes are TRBV18 and TRBJ1-5; 10 nucleotides align to TRBD1. There are 15 residues in the CDR3. Germline CDR1 KGHSH, CDR2 LQKENI. The V segment lost 6 bases and the J segment 6 bases; nucleotides outside the gene matches: 8. CDR3: CASSLDRGLGQPQHF. CDR3 bases: TGTGCCAGCTCTCTGGACAGGGGGTTGGGTCAGCCCCAGCATTTT.

The chain links TRBV28 to TRBJ1-1; D might be TRBD1 (6 bases). The V gene's germline CDR1 is MDHEN and CDR2 SYDVKM. The CDR3 has 15 residues. V lost 0 bases, J lost 5 bases, and 13 bases lay in between. The CDR3: CASSLWGARATEAFF. In nucleotides, the CDR3 is TGTGCCAGCAGTTTATGGGGGGCGCGGGCGACTGAAGCTTTCTTT. The variable domain in full, completed from reference TRBV28 and TRBJ1-1, reads DVKVTQSSRYLVKRTGEKVFLECVQDMDHENMFWYRQDPGLGLRLIYFSYDVKMKEKGDIPEGYSVSREKKERFSLILESASTNQTSMYLCASSLWGARATEAFFGQGTRLTVV.

The rearrangement links TRBV29-1 to TRBJ2-2; 13 bases line up with TRBD2. There are 16 residues in the CDR3. With 6 bases clipped from V and 1 base from J, the junction kept 5 bases outside the gene matches. From germline, CDR1 is SQVTM and CDR2 ANQGSEA. The CDR3 here is CSVPGLAGQNTGELFF. Written as DNA, the CDR3 is TGCAGCGTCCCGGGACTAGCGGGACAGAACACCGGGGAGCTGTTTTTT.

This chain uses TRBV19 with TRBJ2-7; TRBD2 matches 11 bases. V trimming: 3 bases; J trimming: 0 bases; junction bases outside the gene matches: 4. The CDR3 has 16 amino acids. Germline lookup yields CDR1 LNHDA and CDR2 SQIVND (reference sequence). The chain's CDR3 is CASSISLAGGSYEQYF. CDR3 coding DNA: TGTGCCAGTAGTATTTCCCTAGCGGGAGGCTCCTACGAGCAGTACTTC.

This chain links TRBV19 with TRBJ1-2; 7 bases fit TRBD1. CDR1 is LNHDA, CDR2 SQIVND, per germline (reference sequence). V shed 5 bases and J 8 bases; nucleotides not matched to a gene: 14. The CDR3 covers 15 residues. The CDR3 is CASSEGGARWSGYTF. As DNA, the CDR3 is TGTGCCAGTAGTGAAGGGGGCGCTAGATGGTCCGGCTACACCTTC.

The chain employs TRBV24-1 and TRBJ2-1; D possibly corresponds to TRBD2 (6 bases). The length of the CDR3 is 15 residues. Trimming stripped 8 bases from V and 0 bases from J, with 13 bases between. In germline, CDR1 is KGHDR, CDR2 SFDVKD. The CDR3 loop is CATTGRGGSYNEQFF. CDR3 sequence (DNA): TGTGCCACCACTGGGCGGGGAGGCTCCTACAATGAGCAGTTCTTC.

This clone was seen a few times. V and J are TRBV3-1 (or the pseudogene TRBV3-2) and TRBJ1-2, with D possibly TRBD1 on 6 matching bases. Germline V gives CDR1 LGHDT, CDR2 YNNKEL (reference sequence). V was pared by 5 bases and J by 8 bases, with 18 bases between. The CDR3 runs 14 residues. Written as DNA, the CDR3 is TGTGCCAGCAGCTTTCGACAGGCATCGGGGGGCTACACCTTC. Translation: CASSFRQASGGYTF.